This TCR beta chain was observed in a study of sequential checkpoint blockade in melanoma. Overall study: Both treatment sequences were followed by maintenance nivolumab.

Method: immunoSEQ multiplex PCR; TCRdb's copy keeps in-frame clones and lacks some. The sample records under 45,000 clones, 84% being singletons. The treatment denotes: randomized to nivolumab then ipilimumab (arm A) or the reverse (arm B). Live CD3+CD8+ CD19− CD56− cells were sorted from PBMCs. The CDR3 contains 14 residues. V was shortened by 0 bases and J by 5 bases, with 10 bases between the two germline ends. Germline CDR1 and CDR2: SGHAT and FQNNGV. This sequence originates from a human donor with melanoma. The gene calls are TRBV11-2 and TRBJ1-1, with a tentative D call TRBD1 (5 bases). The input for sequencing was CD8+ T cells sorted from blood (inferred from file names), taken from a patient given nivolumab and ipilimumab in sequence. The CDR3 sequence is CASSLDPRVTEAFF. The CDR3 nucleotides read TGTGCCAGCAGCTTAGACCCCAGGGTGACTGAAGCTTTCTTT. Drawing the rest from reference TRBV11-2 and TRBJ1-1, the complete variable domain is EAGVAQSPRYKIIEKRQSVAFWCNPISGHATLYWYQQILGQGPKLLIQFQNNGVVDDSQLPKDRFSAERLKGVDSTLKIQPAKLEDSAVYLCASSLDPRVTEAFFGQGTRLTVV.